These 12 T cell receptor beta chains came from one sample sequenced in a study of STAT5B mutations in CD4+ large granular lymphocyte leukemia. Sequencing was performed with immunoSEQ multiplex PCR; in TCRdb, only in-frame clones are kept and a portion is missing. There are over 25,000 clones in the sample; more than 65% occur only once, and 6.2% lies in the top ten. The source material was CD4+ T cells from blood buffy coats. The source of these receptors is a human donor in good health.

This sequence joins TRBV10-3 and TRBJ2-2; 7 bases align to TRBD2. The V segment lost 2 bases and the J segment 2 bases; nucleotides outside the gene matches: 26. The CDR3 runs to 23 residues. The germline gives CDR1 ENHRY, CDR2 SYGVKD. Here the CDR3 reads CAISEGGGYSTNSSKSNTGELFF. The DNA for the CDR3 is TGTGCCATCAGTGAGGGGGGGGGTTACTCGACAAATTCTTCCAAATCAAACACCGGGGAGCTGTTTTTT.

The genes are TRBV5-5 and TRBJ1-2; 10 bases map to TRBD1. Germline V gene lookup returns CDR1 SGHKS and CDR2 YYEKEE (reference sequence). The V gene end was trimmed by 4 bases and the J gene end by 3 bases; junction bases not matched to a gene: 6. CDR3 length: 15 residues. In DNA, the CDR3 is TGTGCCAGCAGCCCACGACAGGGGGCGGACTATGGCTACACCTTC. Translated, it gives CASSPRQGADYGYTF.

This clone was recorded a few times. The V and J genes are TRBV6-6 and TRBJ1-1, with D unresolved. V shed 0 bases and J shed 10 bases, with 12 bases lying between them. The CDR3 length is 13 residues. The V gene's germline CDR1 is MNHNY and CDR2 SVGAGI (reference sequence). CDR3 DNA sequence: TGTGCCAGCAGTTACTCGATGGGCATTGGAGCTTTCTTT. As protein: CASSYSMGIGAFF.

This clone appeared once. This rearrangement joins TRBV18 to TRBJ2-5; D unclear. The CDR3 contains 12 residues. Germline-derived CDR1 and CDR2 are KGHSH and LQKENI. Between the trimmed V and J ends, which lost 3 bases and 5 bases, there was a span of 7 bases. Written as DNA, the CDR3 is TGTGCCAGCTCACCGTCCCGGGAGACCCAGTACTTC. Protein sequence: CASSPSRETQYF.

This clone was seen a handful of times. This likely comes from a read error, as the CDR3 has no conserved phenylalanine or tryptophan at its end. Because the CDR3's place on the DNA is in doubt, the DNA is left out and the CDR3 is given as listed by TCRdb. The chain employs TRBV3-2 and TRBJ2-7. TRBV3-2 is described as a pseudogene. The CDR3 is 8 amino acids in total, end residues counted. CDR3 protein: CASSQEVP.

The chain recombines TRBV6-6 with TRBJ2-3, with 9 bases lining up with TRBD1. The CDR3 runs to 15 residues. Germline CDR1 MNHNY, CDR2 SVGAGI (reference sequence). With V trimmed by 4 bases and J by 6 bases, 8 bases remained unmatched. CDR3 loop: CASSSPGTGRDTQYF. Here the CDR3 DNA reads TGTGCCAGCAGTTCACCCGGGACAGGGCGGGATACGCAGTATTTT.

The CDR3 sequence is CASSLAGVGSYEQYF. The CDR3 DNA follows: TGTGCCAGCAGCTTAGCCGGGGTGGGCTCCTACGAGCAGTACTTC. This chain uses TRBV7-2 with TRBJ2-7, with D tentatively TRBD2 (5 bases). The CDR3 spans 15 residues. The V end lost 0 bases, the J end lost 0 bases, and 9 bases lay between the germline ends. Germline V gene lookup returns CDR1 SGHTA and CDR2 FQGNSA.

The chain joins TRBV7-2 to TRBJ2-5; no definite D call. Trimming left V 1 base short and J 5 bases short, with 11 bases between. CDR3 length equals 14 residues. Per the germline V gene, CDR1 is SGHTA and CDR2 is FQGNSA. The CDR3 DNA follows: TGTGCCAGCAGCTTAGGAGCAGCATCGGAGACCCAGTACTTC. Translation: CASSLGAASETQYF. Complete variable domain (other parts from reference TRBV7-2 and TRBJ2-5): GAGVSQSPSNKVTEKGKDVELRCDPISGHTALYWYRQSLGQGLEFLIYFQGNSAPDKSGLPSDRFSAERTGGSVSTLTIQRTQQEDSAVYLCASSLGAASETQYFGPGTRLLVL.

Of note for this clone: Different DNA sequences within this sample yield the same CDR3. J is TRBJ1-5 and V is TRBV19; D may be TRBD1 (6 bases). CDR1 LNHDA and CDR2 SQIVND come from the germline V gene (reference sequence). Between the trimmed V and J ends, which lost 4 bases and 1 base, there was a span of 11 bases. The CDR3 is 15 amino acids. The CDR3 here is CASSTQGGSNQPQHF. In DNA form, the CDR3 reads TGTGCCAGTAGTACCCAAGGGGGAAGCAATCAGCCCCAGCATTTT.

The gene calls are TRBV7-2 and TRBJ1-3; D unresolved. This CDR3 comprises 16 residues. The V and J ends lost 5 bases and 0 bases respectively, with 14 bases between them. Germline V gene data show CDR1 as SGHTA and CDR2 as FQGNSA. This CDR3 reads CASSLRLSGSGNTIYF. The CDR3 bases are TGTGCCAGCAGCCTACGGCTATCAGGCTCTGGAAACACCATATATTTT. The full variable domain, completed using reference TRBV7-2 and TRBJ1-3, is GAGVSQSPSNKVTEKGKDVELRCDPISGHTALYWYRQSLGQGLEFLIYFQGNSAPDKSGLPSDRFSAERTGGSVSTLTIQRTQQEDSAVYLCASSLRLSGSGNTIYFGEGSWLTVV.

The rearrangement uses TRBV18 and TRBJ2-1; D is uncertain. Germline V gene data show CDR1 as KGHSH and CDR2 as LQKENI. The CDR3 totals 16 residues. With 3 bases removed from V and 0 bases from J, the gap between germline ends came to 12 bases. The CDR3 sequence is CASSPGTPGSYNEQFF. Here the CDR3 DNA reads TGTGCCAGCTCACCGGGAACTCCGGGCTCCTACAATGAGCAGTTCTTC. The whole variable domain, filled in from reference TRBV18 and TRBJ2-1, reads NAGVMQNPRHLVRRRGQEARLRCSPMKGHSHVYWYRQLPEEGLKFMVYLQKENIIDESGMPKERFSAEFPKEGPSILRIQQVVRGDSAAYFCASSPGTPGSYNEQFFGPGTRLTVL.

This clone has a single count. The chain joins TRBV4-3 to TRBJ2-2, with D possibly matching TRBD1 (5 bases). The V gene's germline CDR1 is LGHNA and CDR2 YSLEER. The V gene lost 3 bases and the J gene lost 0 bases, with 8 bases spanning the gap. The CDR3 length is 15 residues. CDR3: CASSHGQSNTGELFF. CDR3 nucleotide sequence: TGCGCCAGCAGCCATGGACAATCGAACACCGGGGAGCTGTTTTTT.